One and the same sample provided the 24 T cell receptor beta chains below, sequenced in a study of OX40 agonist ivuxolimab in advanced cancers. The table came from immunoSEQ multiplex PCR; TCRdb's copy has only in-frame clones and leaves some out. The profile shows about 68,000 clones, about 90% of them singletons. Sequenced here: CD4+ or CD8+ T cells sorted from blood, sampled in a trial of the OX40 agonist ivuxolimab. The source is an adult with an advanced solid tumor such as melanoma, head and neck, liver or kidney cancer.

The chain joins TRBV6-5 to TRBJ2-1, with no clear D. Between the trimmed V and J ends, which lost 2 bases and 3 bases, there was a span of 8 bases. The length of the CDR3 is 14 residues. CDR1 and CDR2 from the germline V gene are MNHEY and SVGAGI. The CDR3 here is CASSYQMGYNEQFF. For the CDR3, the DNA is TGTGCCAGCAGTTACCAAATGGGCTACAATGAGCAGTTCTTC.

This clone has a single count. The chain has TRBV5-4 and TRBJ2-1; D possibly corresponds to TRBD2 (6 bases). This CDR3 comprises 15 residues. V lost 0 bases and J lost 7, with 14 bases in between. The germline gives CDR1 SGHNT, CDR2 YYREEE (reference sequence). This chain's CDR3 is CASSLVRGFNNEQFF. The CDR3 DNA sequence: TGTGCCAGCAGCTTGGTTCGGGGGTTCAATAATGAGCAGTTCTTC.

V and J are TRBV2 and TRBJ2-1, with D perhaps TRBD2 (9 bases). This CDR3 spans 20 amino acids. Germline assignment: CDR1 SNHLY and CDR2 FYNNEI. Trimming cost V 3 bases and J 8 bases, with 32 bases left between them. The CDR3 reads CASSDGAQGAFAGGVDEQFF. CDR3 nucleotides: TGTGCCAGCAGTGATGGGGCGCAGGGGGCCTTCGCGGGAGGGGTCGATGAGCAGTTCTTC.

This rearrangement joins TRBV28 to TRBJ2-5; 9 bases map to TRBD2. The CDR3 runs 15 residues. V shed 8 bases and J 3 bases; nucleotides not matched to a gene: 10. Germline V gives CDR1 MDHEN, CDR2 SYDVKM. DNA for the CDR3: TGTGCCAGCCGTACGACTAGCGGCTTGAAAGAGACCCAGTACTTC. Translating gives CASRTTSGLKETQYF.

The chain combines TRBV5-5 with TRBJ1-3; D is possibly TRBD1 (6 bases). Trimming removed 0 bases from V and 7 bases from J, with 20 bases in between. Per germline, CDR1 SGHKS and CDR2 YYEKEE (reference sequence). The CDR3 sequence is 17 residues long. The CDR3 is CASSLASGGALWNTIYF. The DNA of the CDR3 is TGTGCCAGCAGCTTGGCCTCGGGGGGCGCGCTCTGGAACACCATATATTTT.

The chain has TRBV19 and TRBJ2-1; no definite D call. The CDR3 spans 20 residues. V shed 3 bases and J shed 0 bases, with 24 bases lying between them. The germline gives CDR1 LNHDA, CDR2 SQIVND (reference sequence). CDR3 in DNA: TGTGCCAGTAGTATGTATACTGGGGTCGGCCCCCTTAGCTCCTACAATGAGCAGTTCTTC. This translates into CASSMYTGVGPLSSYNEQFF.

The chain couples TRBV4-1 to TRBJ1-4; a possible D gene is TRBD1 (5 bases). From germline, CDR1 is MGHRA and CDR2 YSYEKL. V was cut by 0 bases and J by 6 bases, with 14 bases left in between. CDR3 size: 16 residues. Written as DNA, the CDR3 is TGCGCCAGCAGCCAAGATCGTCTGGGGGTGGATGAAAAACTGTTTTTT. This translates into CASSQDRLGVDEKLFF.

The chain employs TRBV7-9 and TRBJ2-7; the match to TRBD1 covers 9 bases. Germline V gene data show CDR1 as SEHNR and CDR2 as FQNEAQ (reference sequence). V was clipped by 7 bases and J by 3 bases; unmatched bases: 7. The CDR3 sequence is 14 residues long. The CDR3, as DNA: TGTGCCAGCATCCCCGGGACAGGGAACTACGAGCAGTACTTC. This gives the protein CASIPGTGNYEQYF.

This chain connects TRBV27 to TRBJ1-1; unclear D gene. CDR3 size: 13 residues. From germline, CDR1 is MNHEY and CDR2 SMNVEV (reference sequence). With 3 bases removed from V and 6 bases from J, the gap between germline ends came to 11 bases. CDR3 DNA sequence: TGTGCCAGCAGTTTTCTCCTAGGCGCTGAAGCTTTCTTT. As protein: CASSFLLGAEAFF.

V and J are TRBV5-1 and TRBJ2-5; 14 bases align to TRBD2. The ends lost 3 bases at V and 5 bases at J; junction bases unmatched: 9. The CDR3 spans 17 residues. Germline-derived CDR1 and CDR2 are SGHRS and YFSETQ. The CDR3 DNA reads TGCGCCAGCAGCTCCTCCGGGACTAGCGGGAGTGGGGAGACCCAGTACTTC. Translating gives CASSSSGTSGSGETQYF.

This clone showed up just once. DNA of the CDR3: TGTGCCAGCAAAGTAGCGGGAACCTACGAGCAGTACTTC. Residues: CASKVAGTYEQYF. The J gene is TRBJ2-7, the V gene TRBV27; TRBD2 matches at 8 bases. Looked up from germline, CDR1 is MNHEY and CDR2 is SMNVEV (reference sequence). Trimming removed 7 bases from V and 2 bases from J; junction bases left unmatched: 4. The CDR3 sequence is 13 residues long.

This clone was picked up one time. The chain combines TRBV7-3 with TRBJ2-1; tentative D call: TRBD1 (6 bases). CDR3 length: 15 amino acids. From germline, CDR1 is SGHTA and CDR2 FQGTGA. The V and J ends lost 1 base and 9 bases respectively, with 16 bases between them. The CDR3, as DNA: TGTGCCAGCAGCTTAATGCAGGGGAAGGGGAGTGAGCAGTTCTTC. Translation gives CASSLMQGKGSEQFF.

This chain joins TRBV7-2 and TRBJ1-3; D unclear. CDR1 is SGHTA, CDR2 FQGNSA, per germline. This CDR3 spans 16 amino acids. V was shortened by 1 base and J by 0 bases, with 10 bases between the two germline ends. CDR3 bases: TGTGCCAGCAGCTTAGGTCCGGGCCCCTCTGGAAACACCATATATTTT. It specifies CASSLGPGPSGNTIYF.

V and J are TRBV18 and TRBJ2-1; perhaps TRBD2 as D (6 bases). The V and J ends lost 8 bases and 0 bases respectively, with 11 bases between them. The CDR3 contains 14 residues. Germline V gives CDR1 KGHSH, CDR2 LQKENI. The CDR3 sequence is CASGGTGSYNEQFF. The CDR3 nucleotides are TGTGCCAGCGGAGGGACCGGCTCCTACAATGAGCAGTTCTTC.

This clone was observed once. The V gene is TRBV6-4, the J gene TRBJ2-1, with 9 bases fitting TRBD2. V dropped 3 bases and J dropped 7; count of bases not matched to a gene: 13. Germline CDR1 is MRHNA and CDR2 is SNTAGT. CDR3 length: 17 amino acids. CDR3 DNA sequence: TGTGCCAGCAGTGAAGTTCATGGTAGCGGGAGTCTTAATGAGCAGTTCTTC. Encoded protein: CASSEVHGSGSLNEQFF.

The V and J genes are TRBV5-4 and TRBJ1-1; tentatively, D is TRBD1 (5 bases). The CDR3 extends over 15 amino acids. Germline CDR1 reads SGHNT; CDR2 reads YYREEE (reference sequence). The germline V and J ends were trimmed by 4 bases and 1 base, with 14 bases remaining between them. The CDR3 sequence: CASSRPTGQNTEAFF. The CDR3 DNA is TGTGCCAGCAGCCGACCTACAGGACAGAACACTGAAGCTTTCTTT.

The chain couples TRBV11-3 to TRBJ2-1; TRBD2 might be the D (5 bases). Germline V gene sequence: CDR1 SGHNT, CDR2 YENEEA. V lost 5 bases to trimming and J lost 5 bases, with 19 bases between them. The CDR3 consists of 16 residues. CDR3 residues: CASSRGRVAPDNEQFF. The CDR3 DNA is TGTGCCAGCAGCAGAGGAAGGGTAGCGCCCGACAATGAGCAGTTCTTC.

Of note for this clone: At one end, the junction sequence differs from germline, possibly due to a read error. This rearrangement joins TRBV10-3 to TRBJ2-1; 8 bases align to TRBD1. This CDR3 has 15 amino acids. The germline CDR1 and CDR2 sequences are ENHRY and SYGVKD. As DNA, the CDR3 is TGTGCCATCAGGGTCGGGACAGGAGATTACAATGAGCAGCTCTTC. It encodes CAIRVGTGDYNEQLF.

CDR3 protein: CASDRQGLSQPQHF. Written as DNA, the CDR3 is TGTGCTAGTGATCGACAGGGTCTGAGTCAGCCCCAGCATTTT. The chain joins TRBV12-5 to TRBJ1-5; 7 bases line up with TRBD1. Germline values: CDR1 LGHNT, CDR2 FRNRAP. J gave up 6 bases and V 7 bases, and 9 bases lay outside the gene matches. CDR3 length: 14 amino acids.

This chain connects TRBV25-1 to TRBJ2-5, with D uncertain. V gave up 3 bases and J gave up 5 bases, with 10 bases separating them. Germline-derived CDR1 and CDR2 are MGHDK and SYGVNS. The CDR3 consists of 13 residues. The CDR3 spells CASSDGVQETQYF. The DNA for the CDR3 is TGTGCCAGCAGTGATGGGGTCCAGGAGACCCAGTACTTC.

The J gene is TRBJ1-2, the V gene TRBV13; D is uncertain. The CDR3 is 13 residues long. Between the trimmed V and J ends, which lost 5 bases and 2 bases, there was a span of 9 bases. CDR1 is PRHDT and CDR2 is FYEKMQ in the germline V gene (reference sequence). CDR3 sequence: CASSRDKNYGYTF. The CDR3 nucleotides read TGTGCCAGCAGCCGAGACAAGAACTATGGCTACACCTTC.

The chain links TRBV20-1 to TRBJ2-7, with a possible D match to TRBD1 (5 bases). The germline V gene encodes CDR1 DFQATT and CDR2 SNEGSKA (reference sequence). The V gene lost 7 bases and the J gene lost 6 bases, with 13 bases spanning the gap. The CDR3 is 11 amino acids. DNA for the CDR3: TGCAGTGAACGCAAGGGGCGCGAGCAGTACTTC. Translated: CSERKGREQYF.

The chain recombines TRBV5-4 with TRBJ2-5; TRBD2 matches 7 bases. Gene TRBJ2-7 matches the end of the DNA better, so the J call may be wrong. CDR3 length: 15 residues. Germline V gene sequence: CDR1 SGHNT, CDR2 YYREEE (reference sequence). The CDR3 is CASSESGAATSEQYF. CDR3 sequence (DNA): TGTGCCAGCAGCGAGAGCGGGGCCGCGACCTCCGAGCAGTACTTC.

Written as DNA, the CDR3 is TGTGCCAGTAGAACGGACCTATCTGAAGCTTTCTTT. Its translation: CASRTDLSEAFF. The chain joins TRBV19 to TRBJ1-1; D unclear. CDR1 LNHDA and CDR2 SQIVND come from the germline V gene (reference sequence). The CDR3 extends over 12 amino acids. The V and J ends lost 6 bases and 6 bases respectively, with 11 bases between them.